The 9 T cell receptor beta chains below were found in one sample sequenced in a study of beta chain features in type 1 diabetes. Findings of the study overall: Shorter TCRB CDR3s, moderately but significantly so, were found in Type 1 diabetes patients in all four CD4+ subsets.

As every portion of the isolated RNA was reverse transcribed, the sequencing read expressed TCRB transcripts. Repertoires were generated with immunoSEQ multiplex PCR, while TCRdb's copy carries only in-frame clones and drops some. The sample contains some 190,000 clones, 6% to 9% of which appear only once. Antigens of these TCRs are unknown. The sample comprised central memory CD4+ T cells from blood. These TCRs come from a man between 18 and 29 years old with type 1 diabetes.

V and J are TRBV5-1 and TRBJ2-3; D not resolved. Trimming cost V 4 bases and J 2 bases, with 17 bases left between them. The CDR3 is made up of 16 amino acids. CDR1 SGHRS and CDR2 YFSETQ come from the germline V gene. As DNA, the CDR3 is TGCGCCAGCAGCCCCTCGCATGGCAGGCCCACAGATACGCAGTATTTT. Encoded protein: CASSPSHGRPTDTQYF. Based on the CDR3 plus reference TRBV5-1 and TRBJ2-3, the full variable domain is KAGVTQTPRYLIKTRGQQVTLSCSPISGHRSVSWYQQTPGQGLQFLFEYFSETQRNKGNFPGRFSGRQFSNSRSEMNVSTLELGDSALYLCASSPSHGRPTDTQYFGPGTRLTVL.

This clone was seen many times. J is TRBJ2-5 and V is TRBV5-1; unclear D gene. The CDR3 sequence is 13 residues long. Germline V CDR1 and CDR2: SGHRS, YFSETQ. The germline V and J ends were trimmed by 0 bases and 3 bases, with 6 bases remaining between them. The CDR3 DNA follows: TGCGCCAGCAGCTTGGGCGCCGAAGAGACCCAGTACTTC. Translation: CASSLGAEETQYF.

This clone was counted ten times or more. The V gene is TRBV4-2, the J gene TRBJ2-3, with D possibly matching TRBD2 (6 bases). The CDR3 has 16 residues. CDR1 and CDR2 from the germline V gene are LGHNA and YNFKEQ. V lost 5 bases and J lost 0, with 15 bases in between. In DNA form, the CDR3 reads TGTGCCAGCAGCTCTCAGGTAGCGGCCAGCACAGATACGCAGTATTTT. Protein sequence: CASSSQVAASTDTQYF.

This clone turned up a few times. V is TRBV4-1 and J is TRBJ2-5, with 10 bases matching TRBD1. Germline V gives CDR1 MGHRA, CDR2 YSYEKL. This CDR3 region has 18 residues. V lost 2 bases, J lost 2 bases, and 11 bases stayed unmatched. The CDR3 sequence is CASSQHSRGTGAQETQYF. The CDR3, as DNA: TGCGCCAGCAGCCAACACTCACGGGGGACAGGGGCTCAAGAGACCCAGTACTTC.

This chain uses TRBV10-3 with TRBJ2-7; TRBD2 aligns across 14 bases. The CDR3 covers 14 residues. V lost 6 bases, J lost 5 bases, and 3 bases stayed unmatched. CDR1 and CDR2 (germline): ENHRY, SYGVKD. CDR3 sequence: CAIRATSGGDEQYF. The CDR3 region has the DNA TGTGCCATCAGGGCGACTAGCGGGGGGGACGAGCAGTACTTC.

This chain joins TRBV6-5 and TRBJ1-2; 8 bases fit TRBD1. CDR1 is MNHEY and CDR2 is SVGAGI in the germline V gene. The CDR3 has 15 amino acids. V shed 5 bases and J 5 bases; nucleotides not matched to a gene: 10. In DNA form, the CDR3 reads TGTGCCAGCAGTCCACATGACAGGGGAGGATATGGCTACACCTTC. Translating gives CASSPHDRGGYGYTF.

The chain has TRBV4-1 and TRBJ1-2, with D possibly being TRBD1 (6 bases). V lost 0 bases and J lost 6, with 20 bases in between. The CDR3 consists of 17 residues. Germline CDR1 is MGHRA and CDR2 is YSYEKL. The CDR3 region has the DNA TGCGCCAGCAGCCAAGATAAGGTGTGGGCCAGGGGAGATGGCTACACCTTC. Translation gives CASSQDKVWARGDGYTF.

In this sample, this clone turned up a few times. This chain uses TRBV2 with TRBJ2-7; a possible D gene is TRBD1 (6 bases). The CDR3 spans 13 residues. In germline, CDR1 is SNHLY, CDR2 FYNNEI. V gave up 5 bases and J gave up 6 bases, with 14 bases separating them. CDR3 protein: CASSSTGFGEQYF. CDR3 DNA: TGTGCCAGCAGTTCCACAGGGTTCGGCGAGCAGTACTTC.

The chain has TRBV16 and TRBJ1-1; D ambiguous. Trimming took off 9 bases at V and 0 bases at J, with 11 bases between the two ends. The CDR3 loop spans 13 amino acids. In germline, CDR1 is KGHSY, CDR2 FQNENV. The CDR3 loop reads CASRRELNTEAFF. The CDR3 coding sequence is TGTGCCAGTAGGAGGGAGCTGAACACTGAAGCTTTCTTT.